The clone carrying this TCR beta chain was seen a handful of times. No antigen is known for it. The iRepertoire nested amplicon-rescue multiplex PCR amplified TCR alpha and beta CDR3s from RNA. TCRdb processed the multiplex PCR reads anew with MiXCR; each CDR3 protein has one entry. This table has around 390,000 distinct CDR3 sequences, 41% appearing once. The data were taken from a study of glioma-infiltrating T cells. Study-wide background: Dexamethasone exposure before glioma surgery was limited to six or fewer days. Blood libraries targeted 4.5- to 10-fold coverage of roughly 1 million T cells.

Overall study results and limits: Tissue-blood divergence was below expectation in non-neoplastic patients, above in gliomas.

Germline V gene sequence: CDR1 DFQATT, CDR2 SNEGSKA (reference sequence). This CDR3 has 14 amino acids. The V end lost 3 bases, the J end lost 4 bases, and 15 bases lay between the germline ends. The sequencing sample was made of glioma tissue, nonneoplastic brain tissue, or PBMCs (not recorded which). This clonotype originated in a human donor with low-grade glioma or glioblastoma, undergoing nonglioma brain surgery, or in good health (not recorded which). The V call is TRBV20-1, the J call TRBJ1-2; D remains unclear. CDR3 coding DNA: TGCAGTGCTAGCTCCCTCTGGCGAGGCTATGGCTACACCTTC. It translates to CSASSLWRGYGYTF.